The T cell receptor (beta chain) under discussion was sequenced for a study of T-cell reconstitution after alpha-beta-depleted transplantation in children. As it was prepared, the TCRbeta library received unique molecular identifiers. TCRdb fed the PCR reads into MiXCR, producing one record per CDR3 protein. Found here are almost 500,000 distinct CDR3 sequences, under 12% of them singletons; the top ten hold 2% to 2.5%. The CDR3 contains 12 residues. Germline V gives CDR1 SQVTM, CDR2 ANQGSEA. Trimming pared 3 bases from V and 8 bases from J, leaving 13 bases between. This clonotype was detected ten times or more. What it binds is unknown. Study observations and caveats: Several hundred expanded graft clones reportedly supplied alpha-beta T cells about two months after transplant. Newly produced T cells mostly provided counts and TCRbeta diversity after one year, as hyperexpanded clones declined. In some patients, recipient T cells and intrathymic progenitors surviving conditioning explained high day-60 diversity.

The sample in question was PBMCs, obtained before TCRalphabeta/CD19-depleted stem cell transplant. The chain joins TRBV29-1 to TRBJ1-2; D gene ambiguous. This clonotype was sampled from a child between 2 and 9 years old with inherited bone marrow failure, due to receive a stem cell transplant. The CDR3 region is CSVEGQVIGYTF. In DNA, the CDR3 is TGCAGCGTTGAGGGTCAGGTGATCGGCTACACCTTC.